The rows below give T cell receptor beta chains drawn from one sample of a study of Graves' ophthalmopathy and Graves' hyperthyroidism. TCRdb fed the multiplex PCR reads into MiXCR, producing one record per CDR3 protein. Of hundreds of thousands of distinct CDR3 sequences listed, over 20% are singletons. Sequenced sample: peripheral blood. The receptor set was obtained from a woman under 30 with stable Graves' hyperthyroidism. Some clones in this sample may be carry-over from other donors' samples. Each CDR3 is given with its conserved first and last residue. A D gene is named only where the DNA matches it firmly. The size entry is marked missing in some rows and otherwise reads once, few, many or a size class.

V	length	J	D	size	CDR3	DNA
TRBV20-1	13	TRBJ1-5	NA	NA	CSYQKGDNQPQHF	TGCAGTTATCAAAAGGGAGATAATCAGCCCCAGCATTTT
TRBV12-3/TRBV12-4	14	TRBJ1-6	TRBD1	NA	CASRRTGEDSPLHF	TGTGCCAGCAGGAGGACAGGGGAGGATTCACCCCTCCACTTT
TRBV28	14	TRBJ2-7	NA	many	CASSLSVTAGEQYF	TGTGCCAGCAGTTTATCAGTGACAGCGGGCGAGCAGTACTTC
TRBV5-1	14	TRBJ2-5	NA	NA	CASSLLGSWETQYF	TGCGCCAGCAGCTTGCTAGGATCCTGGGAGACCCAGTACTTC
TRBV19	15	TRBJ2-7	TRBD1	few	CASSIDDRGPYEQYF	TGTGCCAGTAGTATAGATGACAGGGGACCCTACGAGCAGTACTTC
TRBV2	15	TRBJ1-2	TRBD1	many	CASSESVWDRDGYTF	TGTGCCAGCAGTGAATCCGTTTGGGACAGGGACGGCTACACCTTC
TRBV12-3/TRBV12-4	14	TRBJ2-5	TRBD1	many	CASSSTGTAETQYF	TGTGCCAGCAGTTCCACCGGGACAGCAGAGACCCAGTACTTC
TRBV5-1	16	TRBJ1-2	NA	many	CASSPTTGATNYGYTF	TGCGCCAGCAGCCCGACCACCGGGGCTACCAACTATGGCTACACCTTC
TRBV4-1	15	TRBJ1-2	NA	many	CASSLGIRDKNGYTF	TGCGCCAGCAGCCTAGGGATTCGAGATAAGAATGGCTACACCTTC
TRBV19	13	TRBJ1-2	NA	NA	CASAPSHNYGYTF	TGTGCCAGTGCCCCTTCTCATAACTATGGCTACACCTTC
TRBV12-3/TRBV12-4	13	TRBJ1-5	NA	many	CASSWRENQPQHF	TGTGCCAGCAGTTGGAGGGAGAATCAGCCCCAGCATTTT
TRBV9	15	TRBJ2-5	TRBD2	many	CASSVLAGRQETQYF	TGTGCCAGCAGCGTCCTAGCGGGACGCCAAGAGACCCAGTACTTC
TRBV19	14	TRBJ1-1	NA	many	CASSSPGAWAEAFF	TGTGCCAGTAGCTCCCCGGGAGCCTGGGCTGAAGCTTTCTTT
TRBV19	14	TRBJ1-2	NA	NA	CASTRIDANYGYTF	TGTGCCAGTACCCGGATAGACGCTAACTATGGCTACACCTTC
TRBV27	15	TRBJ1-2	NA	many	CASSFLLPDRDGYTF	TGTGCCAGCAGTTTCCTCCTGCCTGACAGAGATGGCTACACCTTC
TRBV19	15	TRBJ1-2	TRBD1	many	CASSWGQTVDYGYTF	TGTGCCAGTAGCTGGGGACAGACCGTCGACTATGGCTACACCTTC
TRBV20-1	11	TRBJ2-5	NA	many	CSAVRSGTQYF	TGCAGTGCGGTGCGTTCGGGGACCCAGTACTTC
TRBV5-1	17	TRBJ1-2	NA	NA	CASSLVGTTTPRGGYTF	TGCGCCAGCAGCTTGGTTGGGACGACTACCCCTCGGGGTGGCTACACCTTC